A selection of T cell receptor beta chains follows, all from one sample in a study of T cell clonotyping in hematopoietic cell transplantation. Profiled with immunoSEQ multiplex PCR; TCRdb holds only in-frame clones, not every one. The sample lists tens of thousands of clones; roughly 96% were seen once. The specimen sequenced was peripheral blood mononuclear cells. These receptor sequences come from a man aged 25 to 45 in good health. Some clones in this sample may be carry-over from other donors' samples. CDR3s include the opening cysteine and the closing phenylalanine or tryptophan. D genes are given only for firm matches. Size is omitted from some rows. Given values are once, few, many or a class for expanded clones.

abundance: -
d_gene: -
v_gene: TRBV7-9
j_gene: TRBJ2-7
CDR3nt: TGTGCCAGCAGCGGACAGCATTCCTACGAGCAGTACTTC
CDR3aa: CASSGQHSYEQYF

abundance: once
d_gene: TRBD1
v_gene: TRBV27
j_gene: TRBJ1-2
CDR3nt: TGTGCCAGCACCCGACAGGGTTACGGGGGCTACACCTTC
CDR3aa: CASTRQGYGGYTF

abundance: -
d_gene: -
v_gene: TRBV11-2
j_gene: TRBJ2-5
CDR3nt: TGTGCCAGCCAGCGGGACAGGAAAGAGACCCAGTACTTC
CDR3aa: CASQRDRKETQYF

abundance: -
d_gene: -
v_gene: TRBV4-1
j_gene: TRBJ2-4
CDR3nt: TGCGCCAGCAGCCAGCCGACCGCAGGGGAAGGGAGGAACATTCAGTACTTC
CDR3aa: CASSQPTAGEGRNIQYF

abundance: -
d_gene: -
v_gene: TRBV13
j_gene: TRBJ1-1
CDR3nt: TGTGCCAGCAGCTTAGTGAACACTGAAGCTTTCTTT
CDR3aa: CASSLVNTEAFF

abundance: -
d_gene: TRBD2
v_gene: TRBV9
j_gene: TRBJ2-2
CDR3nt: TGTGCCAGCAGCTACTCGGGACTAGCGGGAGGGAAAACCGGGGAGCTGTTTTTT
CDR3aa: CASSYSGLAGGKTGELFF

abundance: -
d_gene: TRBD1
v_gene: TRBV7-8
j_gene: TRBJ1-2
CDR3nt: TGTGCCAGCAGCGGAGGGACAGGGGCCGATGGCTACACCTTC
CDR3aa: CASSGGTGADGYTF

abundance: -
d_gene: -
v_gene: TRBV15
j_gene: TRBJ1-4
CDR3nt: TGTGCCACCAGCCTTGAACTATTACGGGCAACTAATGAAAAACTGTTTTTT
CDR3aa: CATSLELLRATNEKLFF

abundance: -
d_gene: -
v_gene: TRBV11-2
j_gene: TRBJ2-3
CDR3nt: TGTGCCAGCAACCCCACGGGGGTGAAATGGCGGGGGCTCACAGATACGCAGTATTTT
CDR3aa: CASNPTGVKWRGLTDTQYF

abundance: -
d_gene: -
v_gene: TRBV7-9
j_gene: TRBJ2-2
CDR3nt: TGTGCCAGCAGCTTGGGCGTTCTGCACGGGGAGCTGTTTTTT
CDR3aa: CASSLGVLHGELFF

abundance: -
d_gene: TRBD1
v_gene: TRBV7-9
j_gene: TRBJ1-2
CDR3nt: TGTGCCAGCAGGCGCGCACAGGGGGACTATGGCTACACCTTC
CDR3aa: CASRRAQGDYGYTF

abundance: -
d_gene: TRBD1
v_gene: TRBV6-5
j_gene: TRBJ2-7
CDR3nt: TGTGCCAGCAGTTACTCGGGGACAGGGACCTACGAGCAGTACTTC
CDR3aa: CASSYSGTGTYEQYF

abundance: -
d_gene: -
v_gene: TRBV6-5
j_gene: TRBJ2-7
CDR3nt: TGTGCCAGCAGTACGGACTACGAGCAGTACTTC
CDR3aa: CASSTDYEQYF

abundance: -
d_gene: -
v_gene: TRBV6-1
j_gene: TRBJ1-4
CDR3nt: TGTGCCAGCAATTGGGGCGGGGATGAAAAACTGTTTTTT
CDR3aa: CASNWGGDEKLFF

abundance: -
d_gene: -
v_gene: TRBV6-1
j_gene: TRBJ2-3
CDR3nt: TGTGCCAGCCTGGGCGAGGATGGGACAGATACGCAGTATTTT
CDR3aa: CASLGEDGTDTQYF

abundance: -
d_gene: TRBD1
v_gene: TRBV5-1
j_gene: TRBJ2-5
CDR3nt: TGCGCCAGCACCTCGGACAGGAAAGAGACCCAGTACTTC
CDR3aa: CASTSDRKETQYF

abundance: -
d_gene: -
v_gene: TRBV6-5
j_gene: TRBJ2-5
CDR3nt: TGTGCCAGCAGTCCTTACAATCGGGGGCAAGAGACCCAGTACTTC
CDR3aa: CASSPYNRGQETQYF

abundance: -
d_gene: -
v_gene: TRBV19
j_gene: TRBJ2-6
CDR3nt: TGTGCCAGTAGTGTCGGAGGGGCTACTGGGGCCAACGTCCTGACTTTC
CDR3aa: CASSVGGATGANVLTF

abundance: -
d_gene: -
v_gene: TRBV11-3
j_gene: TRBJ1-4
CDR3nt: TGTGCCAGCAGCCGCAGACAGGCAACTAATGAAAAACTGTTTTTT
CDR3aa: CASSRRQATNEKLFF

abundance: -
d_gene: TRBD1
v_gene: TRBV19
j_gene: TRBJ1-5
CDR3nt: TGTGCCAGTAGTATAGATCAGCGACAGGGGAATTATGGCAATCAGCCCCAGCATTTT
CDR3aa: CASSIDQRQGNYGNQPQHF

abundance: -
d_gene: -
v_gene: TRBV6-6
j_gene: TRBJ1-5
CDR3nt: TGTGCCAGCAGCCGCGGGGGAAGGCCCCAGCATTTT
CDR3aa: CASSRGGRPQHF